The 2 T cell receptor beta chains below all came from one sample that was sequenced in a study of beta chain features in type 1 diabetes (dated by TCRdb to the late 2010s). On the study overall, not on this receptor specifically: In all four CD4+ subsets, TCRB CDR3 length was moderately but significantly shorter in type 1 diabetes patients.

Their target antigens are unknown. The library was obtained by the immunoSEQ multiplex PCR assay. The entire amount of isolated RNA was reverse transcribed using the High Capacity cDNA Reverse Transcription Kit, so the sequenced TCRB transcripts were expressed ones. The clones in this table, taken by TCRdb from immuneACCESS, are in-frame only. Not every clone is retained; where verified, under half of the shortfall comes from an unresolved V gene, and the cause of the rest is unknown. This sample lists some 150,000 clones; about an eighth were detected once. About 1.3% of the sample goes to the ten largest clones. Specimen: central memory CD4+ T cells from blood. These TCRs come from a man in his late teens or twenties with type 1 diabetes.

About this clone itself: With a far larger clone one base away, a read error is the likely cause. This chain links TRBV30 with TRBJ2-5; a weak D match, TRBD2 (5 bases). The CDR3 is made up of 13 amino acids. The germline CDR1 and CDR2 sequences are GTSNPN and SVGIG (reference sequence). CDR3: CAGSVKGVETQYF. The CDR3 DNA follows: TGTGCCGGGAGTGTAAAGGGTGTCGAGACCCAGTACTTC.

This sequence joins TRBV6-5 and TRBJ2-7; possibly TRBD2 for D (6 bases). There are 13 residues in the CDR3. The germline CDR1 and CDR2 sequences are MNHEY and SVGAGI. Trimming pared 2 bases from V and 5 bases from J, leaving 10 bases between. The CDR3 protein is CASSYRPGDEQYF. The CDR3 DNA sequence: TGTGCCAGCAGTTACCGACCGGGGGACGAGCAGTACTTC.